A single T cell receptor beta chain is shown here with its context. The record originates from a study of blood T cells in healthy people across ages. Primers used in a second PCR of about 6 to 12 cycles were a sample-barcoded 5' primer and a J-beta primer mix. TCRdb reprocessed the 5' RACE reads with MiXCR, giving one entry per CDR3 protein. Here the sample spans 700,000 to 950,000 distinct CDR3 sequences, roughly two fifths being singletons. This CDR3 contains 15 residues. From germline, CDR1 is SGHTA and CDR2 FQGNSA. V trimming: 1 base; J trimming: 13 bases; junction bases outside the gene matches: 6.

The chain employs TRBV7-2 and TRBJ1-6; TRBD1 matches at 11 bases. Sequencing was done on a sample of blood. The TCR originated in a woman aged 60 to 75 in good health. The CDR3 loop reads CTSSLGGQGVGPLHF. The CDR3 DNA reads TGTACCAGCAGCTTAGGGGGACAGGGGGTCGGGCCCCTCCACTTT.